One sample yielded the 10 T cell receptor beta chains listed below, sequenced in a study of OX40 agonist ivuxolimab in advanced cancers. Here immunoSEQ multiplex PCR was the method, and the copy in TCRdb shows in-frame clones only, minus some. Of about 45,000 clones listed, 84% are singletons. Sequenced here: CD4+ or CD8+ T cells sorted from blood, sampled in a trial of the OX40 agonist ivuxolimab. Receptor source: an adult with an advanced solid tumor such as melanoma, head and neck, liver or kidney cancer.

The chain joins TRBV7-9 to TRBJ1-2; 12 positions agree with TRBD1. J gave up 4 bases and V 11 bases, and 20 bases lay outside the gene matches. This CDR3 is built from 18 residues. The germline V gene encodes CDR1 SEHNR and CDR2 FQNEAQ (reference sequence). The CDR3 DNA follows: TGTGCCCTTAACCAGATCGGGGACAGGGGGCAAGATGGCTATGGCTACACCTTC. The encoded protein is CALNQIGDRGQDGYGYTF.

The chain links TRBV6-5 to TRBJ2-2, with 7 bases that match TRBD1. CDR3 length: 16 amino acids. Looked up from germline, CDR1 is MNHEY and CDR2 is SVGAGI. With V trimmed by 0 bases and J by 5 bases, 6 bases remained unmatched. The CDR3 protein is CASSYSIPGGTGELFF. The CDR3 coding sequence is TGTGCCAGCAGTTACTCGATTCCAGGGGGTACCGGGGAGCTGTTTTTT.

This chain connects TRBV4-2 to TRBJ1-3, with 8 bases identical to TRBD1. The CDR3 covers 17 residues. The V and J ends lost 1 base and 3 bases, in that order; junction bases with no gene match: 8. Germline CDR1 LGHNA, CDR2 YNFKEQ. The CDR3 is CASSQADRAMGGNTIYF. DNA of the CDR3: TGTGCCAGCAGCCAAGCGGACAGGGCGATGGGTGGAAACACCATATATTTT.

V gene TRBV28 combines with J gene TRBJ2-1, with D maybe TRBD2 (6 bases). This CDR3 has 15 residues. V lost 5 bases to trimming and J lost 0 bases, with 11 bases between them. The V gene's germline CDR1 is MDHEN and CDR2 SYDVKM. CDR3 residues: CASSPSASSYNEQFF. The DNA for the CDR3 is TGTGCCAGCAGTCCTAGCGCGAGCTCCTACAATGAGCAGTTCTTC.

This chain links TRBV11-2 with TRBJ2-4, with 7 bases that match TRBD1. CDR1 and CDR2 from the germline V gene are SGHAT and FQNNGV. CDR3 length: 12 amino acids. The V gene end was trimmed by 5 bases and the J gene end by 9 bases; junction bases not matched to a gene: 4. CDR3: CASSLGGGIQYF. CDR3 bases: TGTGCCAGCAGCCTAGGGGGCGGCATTCAGTACTTC.

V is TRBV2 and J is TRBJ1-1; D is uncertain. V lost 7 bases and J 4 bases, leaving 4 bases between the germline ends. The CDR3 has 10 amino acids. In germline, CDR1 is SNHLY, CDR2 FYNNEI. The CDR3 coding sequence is TGTGCCAGCAAAACCACTGAAGCTTTCTTT. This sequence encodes CASKTTEAFF.

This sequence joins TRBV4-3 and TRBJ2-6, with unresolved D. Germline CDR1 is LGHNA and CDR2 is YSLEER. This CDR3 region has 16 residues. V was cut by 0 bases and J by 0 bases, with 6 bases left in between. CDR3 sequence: CASSQDQNSGANVLTF. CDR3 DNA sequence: TGCGCCAGCAGCCAAGATCAAAACTCTGGGGCCAACGTCCTGACTTTC.

The CDR3 loop is CASSPIGTGWNEKLFF. DNA for the CDR3: TGTGCCAGCAGCCCCATCGGGACAGGGTGGAATGAAAAACTGTTTTTT. The genes are TRBV5-5 and TRBJ1-4; 9 bases are shared with TRBD1. The CDR3 totals 16 residues. The V and J ends lost 4 bases and 5 bases, in that order; junction bases with no gene match: 9. Germline lookup yields CDR1 SGHKS and CDR2 YYEKEE (reference sequence).

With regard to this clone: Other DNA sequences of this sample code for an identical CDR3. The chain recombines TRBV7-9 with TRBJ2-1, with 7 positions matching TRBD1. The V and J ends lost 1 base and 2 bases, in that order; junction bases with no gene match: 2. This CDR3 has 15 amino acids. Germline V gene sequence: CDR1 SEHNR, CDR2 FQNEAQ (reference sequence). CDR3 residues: CASSLGQGTYNEQFF. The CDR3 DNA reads TGTGCCAGCAGCTTAGGACAGGGAACCTACAATGAGCAGTTCTTC.

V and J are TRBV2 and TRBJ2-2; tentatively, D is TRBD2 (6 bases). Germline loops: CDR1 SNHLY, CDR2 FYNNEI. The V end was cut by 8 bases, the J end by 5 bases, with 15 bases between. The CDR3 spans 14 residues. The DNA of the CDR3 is TGTGCCAGCGGGGGGAATGGAGAGACCGGGGAGCTGTTTTTT. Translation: CASGGNGETGELFF.